This T cell receptor (beta chain) is from a study of T cell repertoires in cytomegalovirus infection. This clonotype was observed at least ten times. The CDR3 length is 12 residues. The junction had 11 bases not matched to a gene; V was cut back by 9 bases and J by 15 bases. Germline V lookup: CDR1 MDHEN, CDR2 SYDVKM. MiXCR, applied by TCRdb to the reads, yields one record per CDR3 protein. Altogether approximately 190,000 distinct CDR3 sequences are present, roughly 30% being singletons, with the ten largest covering approximately 30%. The material sequenced was PBMCs. The origin of this receptor is a human donor in good health (CMV status not recorded). Some clones in this sample may be carry-over from other donors' samples. This chain connects TRBV28 to TRBJ2-1; 10 positions match TRBD2. CDR3 in DNA: TGTGCCAGTTATAGCGGGGGGCATCCCTCGTTCTTC. Translated: CASYSGGHPSFF.